This T cell receptor (beta chain) was documented in a study of blood T cell repertoires in COVID-19. CDR3 length equals 13 residues. Trimming pared 0 bases from V and 8 bases from J, leaving 8 bases between. Germline assignment: CDR1 MNHEY and CDR2 SMNVEV (reference sequence). As originally analysed: From reference gene primer amplification, estimates of nucleated cell counts were derived. The table came from immunoSEQ multiplex PCR; TCRdb's copy has only in-frame clones and leaves some out. The V and J calls and clone size are taken from that table; D and trimming were inferred from the DNA. This table holds over 150,000 clones, 75% to 90% found once.

The clonotype originates from a man aged 35 to 55 who had recovered from COVID-19. Input material: PBMCs or T cells enriched from blood (not recorded which). The rearrangement links TRBV27 to TRBJ2-1; D remains ambiguous. The CDR3 region has the DNA TGTGCCAGCAGTTTATCGGTACTTTATGAGCAGTTCTTC. This translates into CASSLSVLYEQFF.